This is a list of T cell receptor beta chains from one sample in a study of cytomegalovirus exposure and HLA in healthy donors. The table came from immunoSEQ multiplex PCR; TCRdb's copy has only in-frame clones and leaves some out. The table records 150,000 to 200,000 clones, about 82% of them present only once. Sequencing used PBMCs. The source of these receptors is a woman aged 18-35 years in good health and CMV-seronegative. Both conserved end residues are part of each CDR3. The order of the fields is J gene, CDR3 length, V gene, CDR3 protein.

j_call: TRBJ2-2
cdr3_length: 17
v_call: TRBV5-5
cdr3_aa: CASSLEALAGVTGELFF

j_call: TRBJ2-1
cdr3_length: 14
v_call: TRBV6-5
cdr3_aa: CASTRGPSYNEQFF

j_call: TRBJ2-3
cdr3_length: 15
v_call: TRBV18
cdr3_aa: CASSPRTGGTDTQYF

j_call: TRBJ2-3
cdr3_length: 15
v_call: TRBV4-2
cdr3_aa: CASSSSVWGTDTQYF

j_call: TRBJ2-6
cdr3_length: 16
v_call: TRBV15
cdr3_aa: CATSHRAFSGANVLTF

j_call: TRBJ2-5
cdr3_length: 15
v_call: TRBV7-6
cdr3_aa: CASSTAGGSKETQYF

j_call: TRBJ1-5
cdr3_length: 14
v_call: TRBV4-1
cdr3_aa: CASSPGQNNQPQHF

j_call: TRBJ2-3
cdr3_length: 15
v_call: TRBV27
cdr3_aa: CASSLESGSTDTQYF

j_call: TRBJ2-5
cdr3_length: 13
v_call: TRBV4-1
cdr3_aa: CASSPTIQETQYF

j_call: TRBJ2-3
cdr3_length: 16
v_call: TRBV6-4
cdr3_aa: CASSDSTSGSADTQYF

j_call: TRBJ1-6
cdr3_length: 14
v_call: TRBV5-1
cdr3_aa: CASSRNSKTGLIHF

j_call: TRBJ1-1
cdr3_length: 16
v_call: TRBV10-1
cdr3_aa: CASSGPGGFMNTEAFF

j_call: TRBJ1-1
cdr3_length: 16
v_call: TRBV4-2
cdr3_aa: CASSQAPGARDTEAFF

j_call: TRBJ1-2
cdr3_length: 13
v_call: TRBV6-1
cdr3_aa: CASRETEHYGYTF

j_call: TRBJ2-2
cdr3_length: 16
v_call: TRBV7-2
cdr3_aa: CASSLRTSGNTGELFF

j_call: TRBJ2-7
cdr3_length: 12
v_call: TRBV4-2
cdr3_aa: CASSPTSYEQYF

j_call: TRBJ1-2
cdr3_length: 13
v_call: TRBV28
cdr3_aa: CASSYTENYGYTF

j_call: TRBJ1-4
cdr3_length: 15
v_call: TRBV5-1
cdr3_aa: CASSPAGGRGEKLFF

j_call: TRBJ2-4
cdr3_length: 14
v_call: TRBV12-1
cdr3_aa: CASSLRTGENIQYF

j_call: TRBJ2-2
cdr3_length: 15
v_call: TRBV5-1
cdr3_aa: CASTRETGPTGELFF

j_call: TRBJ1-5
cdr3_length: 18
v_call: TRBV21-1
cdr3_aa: CASSPPMGKTKSNQPQHF

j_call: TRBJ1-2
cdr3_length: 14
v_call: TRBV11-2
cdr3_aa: CASSLQVANYGYTF

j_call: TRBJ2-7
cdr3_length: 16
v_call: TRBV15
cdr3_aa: CATSRTLGGVPYEQYF

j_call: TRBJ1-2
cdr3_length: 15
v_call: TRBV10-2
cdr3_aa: CASSESGTGLDGYTF

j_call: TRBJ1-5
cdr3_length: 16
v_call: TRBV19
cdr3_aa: CASSIQIGYSNQPQHF

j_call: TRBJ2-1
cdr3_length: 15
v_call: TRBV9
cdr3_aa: CASSVRVGAYNEQFF

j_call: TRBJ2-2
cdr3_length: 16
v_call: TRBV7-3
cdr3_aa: CASSLTGQGLTGELFF

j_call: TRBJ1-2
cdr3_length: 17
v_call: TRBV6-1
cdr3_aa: CASSESRGQGLNYGYTF

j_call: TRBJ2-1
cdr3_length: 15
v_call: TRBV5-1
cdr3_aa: CASRLLAGPYNEQFF